The T cell receptor (beta chain) under discussion was sequenced for a study of T-cell memory formation after mild COVID-19. CDR3 size: 16 residues. The V gene's germline CDR1 is SGHRS and CDR2 YFSETQ. Trimming pared 3 bases from V and 2 bases from J, leaving 16 bases between. TCRdb used MiXCR to reprocess the 5' RACE reads, holding one entry per CDR3 protein. The repertoire holds 250,000 to 350,000 distinct CDR3 sequences, roughly an eighth seen once, with approximately 22% in the top ten. The sample holds many counts of this clonotype. V usage is TRBV5-1 and J usage is TRBJ2-3; no reliable D call. The sequencing sample was made of PBMCs or a T cell subset sorted from them (not recorded which). The source of this sequence is a young man who had mild COVID-19 (a few samples of this study predate the infection). Cell type and time point are not known. For the CDR3, the DNA is TGCGCCAGCAGCTCACCGACTCTTACCCACACAGATACGCAGTATTTT. This gives the protein CASSSPTLTHTDTQYF. Based on the CDR3 plus reference TRBV5-1 and TRBJ2-3, the full variable domain is KAGVTQTPRYLIKTRGQQVTLSCSPISGHRSVSWYQQTPGQGLQFLFEYFSETQRNKGNFPGRFSGRQFSNSRSEMNVSTLELGDSALYLCASSSPTLTHTDTQYFGPGTRLTVL.